This paragraph covers one TCR beta chain sequence. Its antigen is undetermined. Sequencing used immunoSEQ multiplex PCR; TCRdb keeps in-frame clones, though not all of them. Of about 70,000 clones listed, less than 90% are singletons. Trimming at V came to 8 bases and at J to 5 bases, leaving 4 bases not matched to a gene. The CDR3 sequence is 12 residues long. Germline V gene lookup returns CDR1 WSHSY and CDR2 SAAADI. This sample was taken from a study of T cells in localized non-small cell lung cancer. General observations from the study: Sequencing was restricted to one tumor region; therefore, heterogeneity remains possible. Uninvolved adjacent lung had the highest recorded T cell clonality, with tumor below it. Among the top 100 tumor clones, a median about 57 appeared in adjacent lung. Longer survival (overall) was linked to higher T cell density in blood.

The sequencing here drew on peripheral blood, taken before any cancer treatment. The V call is TRBV10-2, the J call TRBJ1-1; 8 bases fit TRBD1. The sequence derives from a male donor aged 60 or older with stage III squamous cell lung carcinoma. The CDR3: CASGQGGTEAFF. CDR3 coding DNA: TGCGCCAGCGGACAGGGAGGTACTGAAGCTTTCTTT.